This T cell receptor (beta chain) was recovered during a study of blood T cell repertoires in COVID-19. At the level of the study: The samples span acute and convalescent COVID-19 from the United States, Italy and Spain. PBMCs, B-cell-depleted T cells, or T cells were the source of the cDNA or gDNA that made up the material.

Trimming took 5 bases from V and 6 from J, leaving 9 bases between them. Germline loops: CDR1 SGDLS, CDR2 YYNGEE. The CDR3 is made up of 11 amino acids. The method was immunoSEQ multiplex PCR; TCRdb's version includes in-frame clones alone and lacks a portion of them. The sample has some 110,000 clones; 82% are singletons. The V call is TRBV9, the J call TRBJ2-7, with TRBD2 as a possible D gene (5 bases). Sequenced input: peripheral blood. The TCR sequence derives from a man in his 70s with active or convalescent COVID-19. The chain's CDR3 is CASSRDGEQYF. CDR3 nucleotide sequence: TGTGCCAGCAGTCGGGATGGCGAGCAGTACTTC.